This is a list of T cell receptor beta chains from one sample in a study of T cell changes during pregnancy in multiple sclerosis. Data came from immunoSEQ multiplex PCR; TCRdb stores just in-frame clones and leaves some out. The repertoire holds 65,000 to 90,000 clones, with roughly 92% as singletons. This specimen was peripheral blood, taken in the first trimester of pregnancy. Receptors originate from a female donor with multiple sclerosis, enrolled in a pregnancy study. Both conserved end residues are part of each CDR3. D genes are given only for firm matches. Clone size is given for some rows only: seen once, a few or many times, or a class if the clone is expanded.

D gene: TRBD1
J gene: TRBJ1-1
V gene: TRBV11-3
clone size: -
CDR3 DNA: TGTGCCAGCAGCATCCCCCAGGGGGGCGGCACTGAAGCTTTCTTT
CDR3 protein: CASSIPQGGGTEAFF

D gene: TRBD1
J gene: TRBJ1-1
V gene: TRBV5-1
clone size: -
CDR3 DNA: TGCGCCAGCAGCTTGGACTTGGGACAGAAAGCTGAAGCTTTCTTT
CDR3 protein: CASSLDLGQKAEAFF

D gene: TRBD2
J gene: TRBJ2-1
V gene: TRBV27
clone size: -
CDR3 DNA: TGTGCCAGCAGTTTTAGGACTAGCGGGAGGGATGAGCAGTTCTTC
CDR3 protein: CASSFRTSGRDEQFF

D gene: -
J gene: TRBJ2-1
V gene: TRBV11-3
clone size: once
CDR3 DNA: TGTGCCAGCAGCTTAGATACTAGGACTACGCAGTTCTTC
CDR3 protein: CASSLDTRTTQFF

D gene: -
J gene: TRBJ2-1
V gene: TRBV10-1
clone size: -
CDR3 DNA: TGCGCCGAACGGAAGGGGGAATACAATGAGCAGTTCTTC
CDR3 protein: CAERKGEYNEQFF

D gene: TRBD2
J gene: TRBJ2-1
V gene: TRBV10-3
clone size: -
CDR3 DNA: TGTGCCACCGTCGTAGCGGGAGGGTACAATGAGCAGTTCTTC
CDR3 protein: CATVVAGGYNEQFF

D gene: TRBD1
J gene: TRBJ2-7
V gene: TRBV29-1
clone size: -
CDR3 DNA: TGCAGCGTGGAGACAGGGGACGAGCAGTACTTC
CDR3 protein: CSVETGDEQYF

D gene: TRBD2
J gene: TRBJ2-5
V gene: TRBV19
clone size: -
CDR3 DNA: TGTGCCAGTAGTATAGGGGGACTAGCGGGGGGACGCCAAGAGACCCAGTACTTC
CDR3 protein: CASSIGGLAGGRQETQYF

D gene: -
J gene: TRBJ2-2
V gene: TRBV7-9
clone size: -
CDR3 DNA: TGTGCCAGCAGCTTAGTAGGGGGAAGAGAACTGTTTTTT
CDR3 protein: CASSLVGGRELFF

D gene: -
J gene: TRBJ2-5
V gene: TRBV6-4
clone size: -
CDR3 DNA: TGTGCCAGCAGTGACCACAGCAAAGGAGAGACCCAGTACTTC
CDR3 protein: CASSDHSKGETQYF

D gene: TRBD1
J gene: TRBJ2-7
V gene: TRBV29-1
clone size: -
CDR3 DNA: TGCAGCGCCGGACAGGGGGAAAGCTCCGAGCAGTACTTC
CDR3 protein: CSAGQGESSEQYF

D gene: TRBD1
J gene: TRBJ2-7
V gene: TRBV11-3
clone size: -
CDR3 DNA: TGTGCCAGCAGCCAAATGACAGGGTCCAACGAGCAGTACTTC
CDR3 protein: CASSQMTGSNEQYF

D gene: TRBD2
J gene: TRBJ2-2
V gene: TRBV10-3
clone size: -
CDR3 DNA: TGTGCCATTTACCGGACTAGCGGGACCCACCTTTACACCGGGGAGCTGTTTTTT
CDR3 protein: CAIYRTSGTHLYTGELFF

D gene: -
J gene: TRBJ1-1
V gene: TRBV30
clone size: few
CDR3 DNA: TGTGCCTGGAGTGCGCAAACAGGGTGGACTTTCTTT
CDR3 protein: CAWSAQTGWTFF

D gene: TRBD2
J gene: TRBJ2-5
V gene: TRBV10-3
clone size: -
CDR3 DNA: TGTGCCATCAGTGCGGGGGGAGAGACCCAGTACTTC
CDR3 protein: CAISAGGETQYF

D gene: TRBD1
J gene: TRBJ1-2
V gene: TRBV6-1
clone size: -
CDR3 DNA: TGTGCCAGCAGTGAAGTTGGGGGACAGGACTTCTATGGCTACACCTTC
CDR3 protein: CASSEVGGQDFYGYTF

D gene: TRBD1
J gene: TRBJ1-6
V gene: TRBV13
clone size: few
CDR3 DNA: TGTGCCAGCAGCTTAAGGGGGCTTCGGTCACCCCTCCACTTT
CDR3 protein: CASSLRGLRSPLHF

D gene: -
J gene: TRBJ2-2
V gene: TRBV11-1
clone size: -
CDR3 DNA: TGTGCCAGCTCAACTACCCGAGAAAGGGAGCTGTTTTTT
CDR3 protein: CASSTTRERELFF

D gene: TRBD1
J gene: TRBJ2-7
V gene: TRBV28
clone size: -
CDR3 DNA: TGTGCCAGCAGTTTAAGGGGGGACAGGGGGGTCTACGAGCAGTACTTC
CDR3 protein: CASSLRGDRGVYEQYF

D gene: TRBD1
J gene: TRBJ1-2
V gene: TRBV7-3
clone size: once
CDR3 DNA: TGTGCCAGCAGCCGACAGGGGGCGCAGGGCTACACCTTC
CDR3 protein: CASSRQGAQGYTF

D gene: -
J gene: TRBJ1-4
V gene: TRBV27
clone size: few
CDR3 DNA: TGTGCCAGCAAGACAGCCTTTAATGAAAAACTGTTTTTT
CDR3 protein: CASKTAFNEKLFF

D gene: -
J gene: TRBJ1-2
V gene: TRBV6-4
clone size: -
CDR3 DNA: TGTGCCAGCAGTGCCGATGGGACACCGGCAAATGGCTACACCTTC
CDR3 protein: CASSADGTPANGYTF

D gene: TRBD1
J gene: TRBJ1-2
V gene: TRBV6-5
clone size: -
CDR3 DNA: TGTGCCAGCAGTTCGTACCAGGGACAGGTCTATGGCTACACCTTC
CDR3 protein: CASSSYQGQVYGYTF

D gene: -
J gene: TRBJ2-1
V gene: TRBV5-1
clone size: -
CDR3 DNA: TGCGCCAGCAGCTTGGCCAGGCAGGACAATGAGCAGTTCTTC
CDR3 protein: CASSLARQDNEQFF

D gene: -
J gene: TRBJ2-1
V gene: TRBV2
clone size: -
CDR3 DNA: TGTGCCAGCAGTGAAGCGCGGCTAAATGAGCAGTTCTTC
CDR3 protein: CASSEARLNEQFF

D gene: -
J gene: TRBJ2-7
V gene: TRBV7-3
clone size: -
CDR3 DNA: TGTGCCAGCAGCTTCCGCGGGGGCTACACCTATTGGGGGGATCTTTACGAGCAGTACTTC
CDR3 protein: CASSFRGGYTYWGDLYEQYF

D gene: -
J gene: TRBJ2-5
V gene: TRBV28
clone size: -
CDR3 DNA: TGTGCCAGCAGTTTATTAGTGGTCGGGGAGGAGACCCAGTACTTC
CDR3 protein: CASSLLVVGEETQYF

D gene: -
J gene: TRBJ2-7
V gene: TRBV7-2
clone size: -
CDR3 DNA: TGTGCCAGCAGCGGCCGGGGTGCCTACGAGCAGTACTTC
CDR3 protein: CASSGRGAYEQYF

D gene: TRBD2
J gene: TRBJ2-5
V gene: TRBV30
clone size: once
CDR3 DNA: TGTGCCTGGAGTGTTTCTAGCGGGAGCGGAGAGACCCAGTACTTC
CDR3 protein: CAWSVSSGSGETQYF

D gene: TRBD2
J gene: TRBJ2-7
V gene: TRBV5-1
clone size: -
CDR3 DNA: TGCGCCAGCAGCTCCGGGACTAGCGGAAACTACGAGCAGTACTTC
CDR3 protein: CASSSGTSGNYEQYF

D gene: TRBD1
J gene: TRBJ1-6
V gene: TRBV6-5
clone size: -
CDR3 DNA: TGTGCCAGCAGTTCCGTAGCCGGGACAGGGAGTTCACCCCTCCACTTT
CDR3 protein: CASSSVAGTGSSPLHF

D gene: TRBD1
J gene: TRBJ2-1
V gene: TRBV25-1
clone size: -
CDR3 DNA: TGTGCCAGCAGTGAATATTTTCAGGGGGCTTACAATGAGCAGTTCTTC
CDR3 protein: CASSEYFQGAYNEQFF

D gene: -
J gene: TRBJ2-7
V gene: TRBV29-1
clone size: -
CDR3 DNA: TGCAGCGTGAAGACAGGACCCGGATCCGTAGGGGAGCAGTACTTC
CDR3 protein: CSVKTGPGSVGEQYF

D gene: TRBD2
J gene: TRBJ2-7
V gene: TRBV2
clone size: -
CDR3 DNA: TGTGCCAGCGCCTATTCTGGGAGGGCGGGGGAGCAGTACTTC
CDR3 protein: CASAYSGRAGEQYF

D gene: -
J gene: TRBJ2-7
V gene: TRBV6-1
clone size: once
CDR3 DNA: TGTGCCAGCAGTGAAACTTGGGAGAGCTCCTACGAGCAGTACTTC
CDR3 protein: CASSETWESSYEQYF

D gene: -
J gene: TRBJ2-1
V gene: TRBV4-1
clone size: -
CDR3 DNA: TGCGCCAGCAGCCCGTCGACTCCTTCCTACAATGAGCAGTTCTTC
CDR3 protein: CASSPSTPSYNEQFF

D gene: -
J gene: TRBJ2-7
V gene: TRBV4-3
clone size: once
CDR3 DNA: TGCGCCAGCAGCCAAGATGGAGGAGAAATCTACGAGCAGTACTTC
CDR3 protein: CASSQDGGEIYEQYF

D gene: TRBD1
J gene: TRBJ2-1
V gene: TRBV19
clone size: -
CDR3 DNA: TGTGCCAGCAGTAACAGGGGCTACAATGAGCAGTTCTTC
CDR3 protein: CASSNRGYNEQFF

D gene: TRBD1
J gene: TRBJ1-2
V gene: TRBV6-1
clone size: -
CDR3 DNA: TGTGCCAGCACCGAATACAGGGGGCATTATGGCTACACCTTC
CDR3 protein: CASTEYRGHYGYTF

D gene: -
J gene: TRBJ1-1
V gene: TRBV7-9
clone size: few
CDR3 DNA: TGTGCCAGCAGCTGGCAGGGGAAGGCTGAAGCTTTCTTT
CDR3 protein: CASSWQGKAEAFF

D gene: TRBD2
J gene: TRBJ2-1
V gene: TRBV10-3
clone size: -
CDR3 DNA: TGTGCCATCAGTGAAGGGGTAGCGGGATCGTACAATGAGCAGTTCTTC
CDR3 protein: CAISEGVAGSYNEQFF

D gene: TRBD1
J gene: TRBJ2-1
V gene: TRBV28
clone size: -
CDR3 DNA: TGTGCCAGCAGTTTTCAGACAGGGGGTAGCAATGAGCAGTTCTTC
CDR3 protein: CASSFQTGGSNEQFF

D gene: TRBD1
J gene: TRBJ2-1
V gene: TRBV7-4
clone size: -
CDR3 DNA: TGTGCCAGCAGCTCTTGGACAGGGCGGATCTACAATGAGCAGTTCTTC
CDR3 protein: CASSSWTGRIYNEQFF

D gene: TRBD1
J gene: TRBJ2-1
V gene: TRBV13
clone size: -
CDR3 DNA: TGTGCCAGCAGCACAACAGGGGGCCATGAGCAGTTCTTC
CDR3 protein: CASSTTGGHEQFF

D gene: -
J gene: TRBJ1-1
V gene: TRBV27
clone size: -
CDR3 DNA: TGTGCCAGCAGTTTAGGCCGCGGGACTGAAGCTTTCTTT
CDR3 protein: CASSLGRGTEAFF

D gene: -
J gene: TRBJ1-1
V gene: TRBV6-1
clone size: -
CDR3 DNA: TGTGCCAGCAGTAAGACCGGGACTTCGAACACTGAAGCTTTCTTT
CDR3 protein: CASSKTGTSNTEAFF

D gene: TRBD1
J gene: TRBJ1-5
V gene: TRBV9
clone size: -
CDR3 DNA: TGTGCCAGCAGCCAAACAGGGGGTTCGACTCAGCCCCAGCATTTT
CDR3 protein: CASSQTGGSTQPQHF